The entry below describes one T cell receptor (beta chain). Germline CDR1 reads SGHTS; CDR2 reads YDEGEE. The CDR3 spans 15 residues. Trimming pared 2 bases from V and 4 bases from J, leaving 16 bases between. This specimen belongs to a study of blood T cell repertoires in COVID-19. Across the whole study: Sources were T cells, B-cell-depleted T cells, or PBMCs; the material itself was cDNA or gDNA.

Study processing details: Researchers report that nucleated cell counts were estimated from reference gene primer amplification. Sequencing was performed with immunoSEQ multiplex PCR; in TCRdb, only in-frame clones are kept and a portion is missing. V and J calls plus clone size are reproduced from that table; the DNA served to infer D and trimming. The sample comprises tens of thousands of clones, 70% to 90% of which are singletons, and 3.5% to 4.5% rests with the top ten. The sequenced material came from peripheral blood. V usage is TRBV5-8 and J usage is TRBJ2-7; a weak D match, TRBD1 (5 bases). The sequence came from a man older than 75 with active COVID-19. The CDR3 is CASSFTGALRYEQYF. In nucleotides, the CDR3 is TGTGCCAGCAGCTTCACTGGGGCCCTACGATACGAGCAGTACTTC.